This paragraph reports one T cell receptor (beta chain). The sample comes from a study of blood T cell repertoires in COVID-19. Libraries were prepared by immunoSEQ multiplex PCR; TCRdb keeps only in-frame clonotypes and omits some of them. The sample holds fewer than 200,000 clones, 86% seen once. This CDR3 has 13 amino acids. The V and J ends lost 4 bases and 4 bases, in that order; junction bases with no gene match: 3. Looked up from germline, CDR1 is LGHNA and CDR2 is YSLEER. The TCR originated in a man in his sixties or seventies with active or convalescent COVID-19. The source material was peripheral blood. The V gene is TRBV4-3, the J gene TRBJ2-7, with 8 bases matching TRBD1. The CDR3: CASSRDRRYEQYF. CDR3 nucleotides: TGCGCCAGCAGCCGGGACAGGAGATACGAGCAGTACTTC.